This TCR beta chain appears in the sequencing data of a study of blood T cell repertoires in COVID-19. Clones were sequenced by immunoSEQ multiplex PCR, and TCRdb holds only the in-frame ones, with some missing. The sample contains 100,000 to 150,000 clones, around nine tenths of which appear only once. This clone was detected a few times. The sample taken for sequencing was peripheral blood. This receptor was obtained from a man aged 45 to 65 with acute or convalescent COVID-19.

As DNA, the CDR3 is TGTGCCAGCACCGTTCGACAGGGGGCAGACTCACCCCTCCACTTT. It is translated as CASTVRQGADSPLHF. The chain is built from TRBV25-1 and TRBJ1-6; 10 bases map to TRBD1. Trimming took 7 bases from V and 10 from J; bases not matched to a gene: 10. Germline V gene data show CDR1 as MGHDK and CDR2 as SYGVNS. The CDR3 is 15 amino acids. Together with reference TRBV25-1 and TRBJ1-6, the CDR3 gives the full variable domain: EADIYQTPRYLVIGTGKKITLECSQTMGHDKMYWYQQDPGMELHLIHYSYGVNSTEKGDLSSESTVSRIRTEHFPLTLESARPSHTSQYLCASTVRQGADSPLHFGNGTRLTVT.